This T cell receptor beta chain was found in a study of shared clonotypes between healthy human individuals. Findings of the study overall: Generally, estimated richness proved larger in naive subsets than it did in memory subsets.

About this clone itself: The antigen is undetermined.

The DNA input per sorted-subset replicate PCR was roughly 0.2 ug, corresponding to some 27,000 T cell genomes. Libraries were prepared by immunoSEQ multiplex PCR; TCRdb keeps only in-frame clonotypes and omits some of them. The repertoire holds 850,000 to 1,100,000 clones, with roughly 80% as singletons. V was shortened by 0 bases and J by 3 bases, with 9 bases between the two germline ends. The CDR3 length is 14 residues. Per germline, CDR1 SGDLS and CDR2 YYNGEE. The source of this sequence is a man younger than 35 in good health. Some clones in this sample may be carry-over from other donors' samples. The chain carries TRBV9 and TRBJ1-1; D is undetermined. The sample was memory CD4+ T cells from PBMCs. Subset indicated: CD45RA-negative fraction. The CDR3 sequence is CASSVGPQHTEAFF. The CDR3, as DNA: TGTGCCAGCAGCGTAGGGCCCCAACACACTGAAGCTTTCTTT. The entire variable domain, with the rest obtained from reference TRBV9 and TRBJ1-1, is as follows: DSGVTQTPKHLITATGQRVTLRCSPRSGDLSVYWYQQSLDQGLQFLIQYYNGEERAKGNILERFSAQQFPDLHSELNLSSLELGDSALYFCASSVGPQHTEAFFGQGTRLTVV.